Shown below are 17 T cell receptor beta chains from a single sample sequenced in a study of T cells after yellow fever vaccination. Each CDR3 protein gets one entry after TCRdb re-called the 5' RACE reads with MiXCR. Of about 340,000 distinct CDR3 sequences in the sample, about an eighth were seen once. Source: CD4+ T cells sorted from PBMCs, taken 15 days after the yellow fever booster vaccination. The origin of the receptors is a man between 18 and 35 years old who received the YFV17D yellow fever vaccine.

This clonotype was found a few times. The chain couples TRBV4-2 to TRBJ2-1, with 12 bases aligning to TRBD2. CDR1 and CDR2 from the germline V gene are LGHNA and YNFKEQ. CDR3 size: 17 residues. The trim removed 5 bases at V and 6 bases at J, leaving 11 bases unmatched. CDR3 in amino acids: CASSSYPLAGGLNEQFF. CDR3 nucleotides: TGTGCCAGCAGCTCCTACCCTCTAGCGGGGGGGCTCAATGAGCAGTTCTTC.

This clonotype came up a few times. The chain combines TRBV7-2 with TRBJ2-6, with D tentatively TRBD1 (6 bases). CDR1 is SGHTA, CDR2 FQGNSA, per germline. Trimming removed 8 bases at V and 4 bases at J, with 18 bases between. This CDR3 has 16 residues. CDR3 sequence reads: CASENGAGVGANVLTF. CDR3 nucleotides: TGTGCCAGCGAAAATGGGGCAGGGGTCGGGGCCAACGTCCTGACTTTC.

The chain joins TRBV27 to TRBJ1-1; TRBD1 is a possible D gene (5 bases). V lost 6 bases, J lost 5 bases, and 22 bases lay in between. Germline V gene lookup returns CDR1 MNHEY and CDR2 SMNVEV (reference sequence). The CDR3 consists of 16 residues. The CDR3 nucleotides read TGTGCCAGCAGCTCCCCCTTCTCCTGGGGGAGGACTGAAGCTTTCTTT. It yields the protein CASSSPFSWGRTEAFF.

This clonotype was seen more than once but under ten times. The chain is built from TRBV5-1 and TRBJ1-1; possibly TRBD1 for D (5 bases). Trimming pared 3 bases from V and 4 bases from J, leaving 10 bases between. Germline CDR1 and CDR2: SGHRS and YFSETQ. This CDR3 comprises 13 residues. CDR3 nucleotide sequence: TGCGCCAGCAGCTCAACAGGAGCCACTGAAGCTTTCTTT. Protein product: CASSSTGATEAFF. The full variable domain, in which reference TRBV5-1 and TRBJ1-1 provide the parts outside the CDR3, is KAGVTQTPRYLIKTRGQQVTLSCSPISGHRSVSWYQQTPGQGLQFLFEYFSETQRNKGNFPGRFSGRQFSNSRSEMNVSTLELGDSALYLCASSSTGATEAFFGQGTRLTVV.

The chain carries TRBV2 and TRBJ2-4, with D possibly matching TRBD1 (6 bases). CDR1 SNHLY and CDR2 FYNNEI come from the germline V gene. The CDR3 totals 14 residues. Trimming removed 5 bases from V and 3 bases from J, with 11 bases in between. The CDR3 nucleotides read TGTGCCAGCAGTCCACAGGGTGTCAAAAACATTCAGTACTTC. As protein: CASSPQGVKNIQYF.

This clonotype was seen more than once but under ten times. The V call is TRBV4-1, the J call TRBJ1-1; no clear D gene. The CDR3 length is 11 residues. Per the germline V gene, CDR1 is MGHRA and CDR2 is YSYEKL. V shed 8 bases and J shed 4 bases, with 8 bases lying between them. The CDR3: CASGAPTEAFF. CDR3 DNA sequence: TGCGCCAGCGGAGCTCCCACTGAAGCTTTCTTT.

This clonotype was seen repeatedly, ten times or more. The CDR3 loop reads CSVDIVGGAQETQYF. The CDR3 DNA sequence: TGCAGCGTTGATATTGTCGGGGGGGCCCAAGAGACCCAGTACTTC. V and J are TRBV29-1 and TRBJ2-5, with 8 nucleotides matching TRBD2. The CDR3 spans 15 residues. Looked up from germline, CDR1 is SQVTM and CDR2 is ANQGSEA. The J segment lost 1 base and the V segment lost 3 bases, leaving 7 bases of the junction unmatched.

The CDR3 DNA reads TGTGCCAGCAGGGTAGCGGGGGGACCTTCCTACGAGCAGTACGTC. It translates to CASRVAGGPSYEQYV. This rearrangement joins TRBV6-5 to TRBJ2-7; 10 positions agree with TRBD2. Germline loops: CDR1 MNHEY, CDR2 SVGAGI. The CDR3 loop spans 15 amino acids. Trimming at V came to 6 bases and at J to 1 base, leaving 6 bases not matched to a gene.

This clonotype has a single count. The V gene is TRBV9, the J gene TRBJ1-1; D perhaps matches TRBD1 (5 bases). The CDR3 extends over 14 amino acids. Germline assignment: CDR1 SGDLS and CDR2 YYNGEE. V gave up 2 bases and J gave up 1 base, with 9 bases separating them. The CDR3 DNA is TGTGCCAGCAGCGTTATGACAGAGAACACTGAAGCTTTCTTT. Translated: CASSVMTENTEAFF.

This clonotype was picked up a small number of times. The chain has TRBV19 and TRBJ2-3; 7 nucleotides line up with TRBD1. V lost 8 bases, J lost 3 bases, and 8 bases stayed unmatched. Germline CDR1 reads LNHDA; CDR2 reads SQIVND (reference sequence). CDR3 length: 14 residues. The CDR3 coding sequence is TGTGCCAGTCGGGTGACAGGGTTAACAGATACGCAGTATTTT. It encodes CASRVTGLTDTQYF.

This chain uses TRBV5-1 with TRBJ2-5; 8 bases agree with TRBD1. V gave up 3 bases and J gave up 3 bases; unmatched junction bases: 1. CDR1 and CDR2 (germline): SGHRS, YFSETQ. The CDR3 is 13 amino acids. The CDR3 sequence is CASSSTGEETQYF. CDR3 nucleotide sequence: TGCGCCAGCAGCTCGACAGGGGAAGAGACCCAGTACTTC.

As DNA, the CDR3 is TGCGCCAGCAGCCACGACCCAAGGGACAGATTATACGAGCAGTACTTC. Its translation is CASSHDPRDRLYEQYF. The chain recombines TRBV5-1 with TRBJ2-7; 7 bases align to TRBD1. From germline, CDR1 is SGHRS and CDR2 YFSETQ. Trimming at V came to 4 bases and at J to 4 bases, leaving 14 bases not matched to a gene. The CDR3 runs 16 residues.

This clonotype appeared many times. The genes are TRBV25-1 and TRBJ2-5; D may match TRBD1 or TRBD2 (6 bases each). The V end lost 1 base, the J end lost 6 bases, and 9 bases lay between the germline ends. There are 13 residues in the CDR3. The germline V gene encodes CDR1 MGHDK and CDR2 SYGVNS. The CDR3 loop reads CASSEWGAQTQYF. Written as DNA, the CDR3 is TGTGCCAGCAGTGAATGGGGGGCGCAGACCCAGTACTTC.

This clonotype has a handful of counts. The chain has TRBV7-9 and TRBJ1-4, with 11 bases matching TRBD1. CDR1 and CDR2 from the germline V gene are SEHNR and FQNEAQ (reference sequence). This CDR3 contains 17 residues. J lost 9 bases, V lost 2 bases, and 11 bases had no gene match. The CDR3 here is CASSLWGQGERIKKLFF. DNA for the CDR3: TGTGCCAGCAGCTTATGGGGACAGGGGGAAAGAATTAAAAAACTGTTTTTT.

V gene TRBV12-3 or TRBV12-4 combines with J gene TRBJ1-1, with a possible D match to TRBD1 (5 bases). The CDR3 covers 13 residues. Trimming took off 6 bases at V and 3 bases at J, with 11 bases between the two ends. CDR3 DNA: TGTGCCAGCAGATCCAGGGTATACACTGAAGCTTTCTTT. This translates into CASRSRVYTEAFF.

This clonotype was seen a few times. The V and J genes are TRBV28 and TRBJ2-5; 9 nucleotides align to TRBD1. CDR3 length equals 14 residues. The germline V gene encodes CDR1 MDHEN and CDR2 SYDVKM. The ends lost 6 bases at V and 5 bases at J; junction bases unmatched: 7. As DNA, the CDR3 is TGTGCCAGCAGGACAGGGGGGGCGTGGGAGACCCAGTACTTC. It specifies CASRTGGAWETQYF.

This clonotype was observed at least ten times. The CDR3 DNA sequence: TGTGCCAGCACCTCGGGGAATCAGCCCCAGCATTTT. Translation gives CASTSGNQPQHF. The chain uses TRBV12-3 or TRBV12-4 and TRBJ1-5; D remains unclear. Deletions cut 7 bases from V and 4 bases from J, with 8 bases between. The CDR3 sequence is 12 residues long.